This T cell receptor (beta chain) was profiled in a study of blood T cell repertoires in COVID-19. V shed 4 bases and J 4 bases; nucleotides not matched to a gene: 14. The CDR3 is 18 residues long. Per the germline V gene, CDR1 is SEHNR and CDR2 is FQNEAQ (reference sequence). The assay was immunoSEQ multiplex PCR, and TCRdb's table has in-frame clones only and misses some. Of about 210,000 clones listed, 80% to 90% are singletons. The receptor was derived from a man between 60 and 70 years old who had recovered from COVID-19. The sequenced material came from peripheral blood. The chain links TRBV7-9 to TRBJ2-1; 9 positions match TRBD1. The CDR3 DNA sequence: TGTGCCAGCAGCTCTAGGGGCAGACAGGGACAGGGATACAATGAGCAGTTCTTC. It is translated as CASSSRGRQGQGYNEQFF. The variable domain in full, with the rest retrieved from reference TRBV7-9 and TRBJ2-1, is DTGVSQNPRHKITKRGQNVTFRCDPISEHNRLYWYRQTLGQGPEFLTYFQNEAQLEKSRLLSDRFSAERPKGSFSTLEIQRTEQGDSAMYLCASSSRGRQGQGYNEQFFGPGTRLTVL.